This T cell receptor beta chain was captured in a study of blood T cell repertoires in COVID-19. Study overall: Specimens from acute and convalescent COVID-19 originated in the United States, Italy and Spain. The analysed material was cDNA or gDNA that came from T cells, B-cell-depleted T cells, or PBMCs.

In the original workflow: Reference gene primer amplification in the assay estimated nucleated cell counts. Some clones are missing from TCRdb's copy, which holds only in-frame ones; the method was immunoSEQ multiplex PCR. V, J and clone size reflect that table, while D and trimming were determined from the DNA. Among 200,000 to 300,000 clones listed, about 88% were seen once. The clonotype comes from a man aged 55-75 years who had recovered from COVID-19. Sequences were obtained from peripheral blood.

CDR3 coding DNA: TGTGCCAGCAGTTTTGGGGGGACAGATACGCAGTATTTT. Translation: CASSFGGTDTQYF. The chain carries TRBV28 and TRBJ2-3; tentatively, D is TRBD2 (6 bases). The germline CDR1 and CDR2 sequences are MDHEN and SYDVKM. Between the trimmed V and J ends, which lost 3 bases and 3 bases, there was a span of 7 bases. The CDR3 sequence is 13 residues long.